Described below is a single T cell receptor (beta chain) sequence and its context. Its specificity is unknown. The sample is drawn from a study of cytomegalovirus exposure and HLA in healthy donors. The wider study: Of 300 to 500 genotyped donors, 81% grouped in the Caucasian-associated ancestry cluster.

Germline CDR1 SGHNT, CDR2 YENEEA. V gave up 1 base and J gave up 8 bases; unmatched junction bases: 11. This CDR3 comprises 16 residues. Study-wide points: Reports indicate that TCR beta sequences accurately predicted the HLA-A and HLA-B alleles of most subjects. Among the sequence variants, a highly shared cluster was likely an artifact of sequencing. As a later analysis revealed, the rate of TCR association differed by HLA locus, with DRB1 most and HLA-C fewest.

60 Vbeta and 13 Jbeta primers were used in PCR. Only in-frame clones appear in the TCRdb table, and some are missing; sequencing was by immunoSEQ multiplex PCR. The sample has 130,000 to 150,000 clones, around 75% seen once. This receptor was identified in a woman aged 18-29 years in good health and CMV-seronegative. The chain carries TRBV11-3 and TRBJ2-3, with 8 bases lining up with TRBD1. Sequencing was carried out using PBMCs. The CDR3: CASSLGTGSLYGTQYF. The CDR3 coding sequence is TGTGCCAGCAGCTTAGGGACAGGGAGTCTCTATGGTACGCAGTATTTT. Together with reference TRBV11-3 and TRBJ2-3, the CDR3 gives the full variable domain: EAGVVQSPRYKIIEKKQPVAFWCNPISGHNTLYWYLQNLGQGPELLIRYENEEAVDDSQLPKDRFSAERLKGVDSTLKIQPAELGDSAVYLCASSLGTGSLYGTQYFGPGTRLTVL.